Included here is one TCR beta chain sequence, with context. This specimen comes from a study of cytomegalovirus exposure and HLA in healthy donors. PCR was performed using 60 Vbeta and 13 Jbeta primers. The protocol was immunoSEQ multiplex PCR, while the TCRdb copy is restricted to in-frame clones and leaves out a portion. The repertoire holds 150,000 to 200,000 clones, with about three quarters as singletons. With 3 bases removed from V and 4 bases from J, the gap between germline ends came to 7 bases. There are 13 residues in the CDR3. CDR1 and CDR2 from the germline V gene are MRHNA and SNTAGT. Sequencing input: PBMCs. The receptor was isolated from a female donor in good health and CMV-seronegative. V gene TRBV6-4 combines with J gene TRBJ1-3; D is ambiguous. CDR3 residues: CASSEAPGNTIYF. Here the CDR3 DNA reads TGTGCCAGCAGTGAAGCTCCGGGAAACACCATATATTTT.